The 14 T cell receptor beta chains in this list originate from one sample, sequenced in a study of response to subunit inactivated influenza vaccine. MiXCR, run by TCRdb on the RT-PCR reads, gives a single entry per CDR3 protein. The sample includes under 850,000 distinct CDR3 sequences, 18% seen only once; the top ten take about 11%. The starting material was PBMCs from blood, obtained about 5 days after vaccination. These receptor sequences come from a man aged 50 to 59 who received an inactivated influenza vaccine.

This clonotype was detected a few times. The rearrangement links TRBV12-3 or TRBV12-4 to TRBJ2-1, with 15 bases that match TRBD2. V dropped 6 bases and J dropped 5; count of bases not matched to a gene: 8. CDR3 length: 17 amino acids. CDR3 residues: CASRAPGLAGGNNEQFF. CDR3 sequence (DNA): TGTGCCAGCAGGGCCCCGGGACTAGCGGGAGGTAACAATGAGCAGTTCTTC.

The chain uses TRBV28 and TRBJ1-2, with D maybe TRBD1 (5 bases). The CDR3 covers 14 residues. Germline V CDR1 and CDR2: MDHEN, SYDVKM. The germline V and J ends were trimmed by 6 bases and 0 bases, with 11 bases remaining between them. Here the CDR3 DNA reads TGTGCCAGCAGAACCGGGACCGCTAACTATGGCTACACCTTC. Translating it yields CASRTGTANYGYTF.

The chain employs TRBV6-1 and TRBJ2-3; 9 bases are shared with TRBD1. This CDR3 is built from 15 residues. The V gene end was trimmed by 6 bases and the J gene end by 5 bases; junction bases not matched to a gene: 9. Germline CDR1 reads MNHNS; CDR2 reads SASEGT. The CDR3 protein is CASSIQGARGDTQYF. The CDR3 DNA follows: TGTGCCAGCAGCATACAGGGGGCGCGGGGAGATACGCAGTATTTT.

This chain joins TRBV7-2 and TRBJ2-1; D gene unclear. There are 13 residues in the CDR3. V lost 7 bases to trimming and J lost 0 bases, with 7 bases between them. CDR1 SGHTA and CDR2 FQGNSA come from the germline V gene. The CDR3 sequence is CASKQVSYNEQFF. The CDR3 region has the DNA TGTGCCAGCAAGCAGGTCTCCTACAATGAGCAGTTCTTC.

V usage is TRBV12-3 or TRBV12-4 and J usage is TRBJ2-1, with D possibly matching TRBD2 (7 bases). V was pared by 4 bases and J by 6 bases, with 13 bases between. The CDR3 extends over 14 amino acids. The CDR3 protein is CASSWEGESNEQFF. The CDR3 region has the DNA TGTGCCAGCAGTTGGGAGGGGGAGAGCAATGAGCAGTTCTTC.

This CDR3 reads CASSRGGNEQYF. CDR3 bases: TGTGCCAGCAGTAGGGGTGGGAACGAGCAGTACTTC. This chain connects TRBV5-4 to TRBJ2-7; tentatively, D is TRBD1 (5 bases). The CDR3 has 12 amino acids. CDR1 and CDR2 (germline): SGHNT, YYREEE (reference sequence). Trimming cost V 5 bases and J 5 bases, with 11 bases left between them.

This clonotype was observed a few times. The V and J genes are TRBV6-1 and TRBJ2-3; D remains unclear. Germline V gives CDR1 MNHNS, CDR2 SASEGT. The V gene lost 1 base and the J gene lost 2 bases, with 19 bases spanning the gap. The CDR3 has 18 residues. Here the CDR3 DNA reads TGTGCCAGCAGTGAAGTACGCCTAGGGTTTTTTTACACAGATACGCAGTATTTT. Translating gives CASSEVRLGFFYTDTQYF.

This clonotype was observed a handful of times. The chain carries TRBV15 and TRBJ2-3; TRBD2 matches at 10 bases. The V gene's germline CDR1 is LNHNV and CDR2 YYDKDF (reference sequence). The CDR3 consists of 17 residues. V gave up 4 bases and J gave up 6 bases; unmatched junction bases: 13. The CDR3 region has the DNA TGTGCCACCAGCAACACCCAGGAGGGACTAGCGTGGGATACGCAGTATTTT. Amino acid sequence: CATSNTQEGLAWDTQYF.

The chain employs TRBV7-9 and TRBJ2-7; maybe TRBD1 (5 bases). Germline assignment: CDR1 SEHNR and CDR2 FQNEAQ (reference sequence). Deletions cut 5 bases from V and 3 bases from J, with 8 bases between. The CDR3 spans 12 residues. The DNA for the CDR3 is TGTGCCAGCAGCGGACAAAACTACGAGCAGTACTTC. Protein: CASSGQNYEQYF.

This clonotype was detected many times. The rearrangement uses TRBV7-2 and TRBJ2-5, with 7 bases that match TRBD2. The germline V gene encodes CDR1 SGHTA and CDR2 FQGNSA. The CDR3 is made up of 14 amino acids. V was pared by 5 bases and J by 2 bases, with 5 bases of the junction left unmatched. CDR3 DNA: TGTGCCAGCAGCCCGCAAGCGGGGCAAGAGACCCAGTACTTC. Protein product: CASSPQAGQETQYF. Full variable domain (missing parts from reference TRBV7-2 and TRBJ2-5): GAGVSQSPSNKVTEKGKDVELRCDPISGHTALYWYRQSLGQGLEFLIYFQGNSAPDKSGLPSDRFSAERTGGSVSTLTIQRTQQEDSAVYLCASSPQAGQETQYFGPGTRLLVL.

The CDR3 region is CASSHGSQETQYF. CDR3 coding DNA: TGTGCCAGCAGCCACGGGAGTCAAGAGACCCAGTACTTC. The chain joins TRBV7-9 to TRBJ2-5; D may be TRBD2 (6 bases). The V gene lost 5 bases and the J gene lost 2 bases, with 9 bases spanning the gap. CDR1 is SEHNR, CDR2 FQNEAQ, per germline (reference sequence). CDR3 size: 13 residues.

This clonotype was observed a few times. The chain carries TRBV5-1 and TRBJ2-4; possibly TRBD2 for D (5 bases). The CDR3 loop spans 16 amino acids. V lost 0 bases, J lost 3 bases, and 13 bases lay in between. From germline, CDR1 is SGHRS and CDR2 YFSETQ. The CDR3 DNA follows: TGCGCCAGCAGCTTGGAAGGTTACGGGGTCAAAAACATTCAGTACTTC. It is translated as CASSLEGYGVKNIQYF.

The chain uses TRBV5-1 and TRBJ1-2; the match to TRBD1 covers 8 bases. Trimming cost V 4 bases and J 7 bases; bases outside gene matches: 6. The CDR3 loop spans 13 amino acids. CDR1 SGHRS and CDR2 YFSETQ come from the germline V gene. In DNA form, the CDR3 reads TGCGCCAGCAGCGCTACAGGGGGGATTGGCTACACCTTC. Its protein product is CASSATGGIGYTF.

This clonotype was detected only a few times. The chain carries TRBV20-1 and TRBJ2-1, with 10 bases identical to TRBD1. V gave up 4 bases and J gave up 6 bases; unmatched junction bases: 9. CDR3 length equals 15 residues. Germline CDR1 DFQATT, CDR2 SNEGSKA (reference sequence). CDR3 sequence reads: CSATSRQGAINEQFF. The CDR3 DNA sequence: TGCAGTGCTACCTCGCGACAGGGGGCGATCAATGAGCAGTTCTTC.